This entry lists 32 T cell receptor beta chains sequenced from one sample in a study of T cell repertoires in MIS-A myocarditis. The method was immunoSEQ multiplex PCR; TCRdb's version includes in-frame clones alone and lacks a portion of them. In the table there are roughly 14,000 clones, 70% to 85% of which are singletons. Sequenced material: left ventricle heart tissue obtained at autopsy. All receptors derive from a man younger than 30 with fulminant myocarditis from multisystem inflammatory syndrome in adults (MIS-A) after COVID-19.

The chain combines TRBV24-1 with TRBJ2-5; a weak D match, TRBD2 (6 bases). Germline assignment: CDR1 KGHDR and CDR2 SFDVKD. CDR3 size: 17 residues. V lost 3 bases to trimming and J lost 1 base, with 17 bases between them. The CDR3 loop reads CATSDGGTGRFQETQYF. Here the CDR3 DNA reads TGTGCCACCAGTGATGGGGGGACGGGGAGATTCCAAGAGACCCAGTACTTC.

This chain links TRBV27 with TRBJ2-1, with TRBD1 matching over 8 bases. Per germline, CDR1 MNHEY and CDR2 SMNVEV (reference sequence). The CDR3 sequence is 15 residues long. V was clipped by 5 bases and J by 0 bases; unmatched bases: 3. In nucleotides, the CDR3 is TGTGCCAGCAGTGGGACAGGAAGCTCCTACAATGAGCAGTTCTTC. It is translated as CASSGTGSSYNEQFF.

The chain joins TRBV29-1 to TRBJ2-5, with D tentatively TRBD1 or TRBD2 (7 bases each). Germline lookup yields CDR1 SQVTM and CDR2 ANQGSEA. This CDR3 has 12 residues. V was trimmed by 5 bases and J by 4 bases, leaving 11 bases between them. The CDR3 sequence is CSVTGEGETQYF. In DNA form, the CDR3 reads TGCAGCGTTACAGGGGAGGGAGAGACCCAGTACTTC.

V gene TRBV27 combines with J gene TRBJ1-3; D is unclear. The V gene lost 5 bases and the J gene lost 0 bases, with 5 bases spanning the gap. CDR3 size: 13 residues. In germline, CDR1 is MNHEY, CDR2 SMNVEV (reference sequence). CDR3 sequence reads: CASSPDSGNTIYF. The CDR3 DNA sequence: TGTGCCAGCAGTCCCGACTCTGGAAACACCATATATTTT.

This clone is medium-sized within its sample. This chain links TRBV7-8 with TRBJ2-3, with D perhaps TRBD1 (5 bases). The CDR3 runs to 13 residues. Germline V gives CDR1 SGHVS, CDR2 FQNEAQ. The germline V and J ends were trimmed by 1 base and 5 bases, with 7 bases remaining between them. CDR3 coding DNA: TGTGCCAGCAGCTTAGACAGGAGAGATACGCAGTATTTT. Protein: CASSLDRRDTQYF. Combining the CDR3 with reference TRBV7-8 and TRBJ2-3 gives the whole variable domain GAGVSQSPRYKVAKRGQDVALRCDPISGHVSLFWYQQALGQGPEFLTYFQNEAQLDKSGLPSDRFFAERPEGSVSTLKIQRTQQEDSAVYLCASSLDRRDTQYFGPGTRLTVL.

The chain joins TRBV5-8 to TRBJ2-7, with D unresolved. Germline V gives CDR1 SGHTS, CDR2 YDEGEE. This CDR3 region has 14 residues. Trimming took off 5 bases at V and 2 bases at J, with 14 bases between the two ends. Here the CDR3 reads CASSRPTRTYEQYF. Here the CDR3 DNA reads TGTGCCAGCAGTCGGCCCACGAGAACCTACGAGCAGTACTTC.

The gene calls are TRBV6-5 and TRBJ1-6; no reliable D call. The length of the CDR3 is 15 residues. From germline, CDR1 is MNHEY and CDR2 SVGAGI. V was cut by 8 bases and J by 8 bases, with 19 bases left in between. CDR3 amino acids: CASSILDGLDSPLHF. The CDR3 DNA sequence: TGTGCCAGCTCCATTTTAGATGGGCTAGATTCACCCCTCCACTTT.

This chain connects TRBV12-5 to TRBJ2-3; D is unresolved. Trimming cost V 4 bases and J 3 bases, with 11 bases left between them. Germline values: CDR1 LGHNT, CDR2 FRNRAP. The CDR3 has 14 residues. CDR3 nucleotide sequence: TGTGCTAGTGGTTCTCCCGGGCCGACAGATACGCAGTATTTT. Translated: CASGSPGPTDTQYF.

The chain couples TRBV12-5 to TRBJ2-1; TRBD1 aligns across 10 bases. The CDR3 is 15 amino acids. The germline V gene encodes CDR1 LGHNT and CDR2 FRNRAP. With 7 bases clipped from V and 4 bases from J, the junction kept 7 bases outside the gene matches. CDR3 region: CASASGTGVYNEQFF. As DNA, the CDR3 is TGTGCTAGTGCCTCCGGGACAGGGGTTTACAATGAGCAGTTCTTC.

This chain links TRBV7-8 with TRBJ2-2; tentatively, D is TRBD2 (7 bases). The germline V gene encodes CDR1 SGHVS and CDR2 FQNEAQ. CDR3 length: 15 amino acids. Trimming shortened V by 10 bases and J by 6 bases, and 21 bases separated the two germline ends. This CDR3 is CATTRGGGVSGELFF. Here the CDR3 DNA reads TGTGCCACTACCAGGGGAGGGGGAGTCTCCGGGGAGCTGTTTTTT.

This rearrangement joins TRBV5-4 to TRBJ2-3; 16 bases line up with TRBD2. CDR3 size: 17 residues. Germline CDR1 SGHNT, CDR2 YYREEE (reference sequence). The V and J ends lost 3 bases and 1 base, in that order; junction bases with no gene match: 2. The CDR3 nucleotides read TGTGCCAGCAGCTGGGGACTAGCGGGGGGGGGCACAGATACGCAGTATTTT. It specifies CASSWGLAGGGTDTQYF.

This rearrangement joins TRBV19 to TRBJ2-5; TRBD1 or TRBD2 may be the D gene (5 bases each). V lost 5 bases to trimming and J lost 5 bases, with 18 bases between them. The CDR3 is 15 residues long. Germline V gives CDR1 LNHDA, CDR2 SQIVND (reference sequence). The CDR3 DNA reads TGTGCCAGTAGTGCAACCGGGACGGCGCGGGAGACCCAGTACTTC. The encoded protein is CASSATGTARETQYF.

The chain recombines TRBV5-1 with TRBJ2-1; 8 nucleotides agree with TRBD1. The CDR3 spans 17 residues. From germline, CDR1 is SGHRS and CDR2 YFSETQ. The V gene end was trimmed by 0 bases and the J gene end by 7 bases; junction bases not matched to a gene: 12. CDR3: CASSLGVLAGGENEQFF. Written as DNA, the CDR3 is TGCGCCAGCAGCTTGGGGGTTTTGGCAGGGGGCGAGAATGAGCAGTTCTTC.

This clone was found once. The CDR3 coding sequence is TGTGCCAGTAGTGGCCCGGGGCAGGGTAGAGGTGAAGCTTTCTTT. As protein: CASSGPGQGRGEAFF. The chain has TRBV19 and TRBJ1-1; a weak D match, TRBD1 (5 bases). Trimming took off 5 bases at V and 7 bases at J, with 20 bases between the two ends. Germline V gives CDR1 LNHDA, CDR2 SQIVND (reference sequence). The CDR3 is 15 residues long.

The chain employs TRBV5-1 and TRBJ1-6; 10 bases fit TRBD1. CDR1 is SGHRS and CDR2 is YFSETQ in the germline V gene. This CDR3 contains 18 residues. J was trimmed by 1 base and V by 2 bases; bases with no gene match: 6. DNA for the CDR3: TGCGCCAGCAGCTTTACTCCGGGACAGGGGTCCTATAATTCACCCCTCCACTTT. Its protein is CASSFTPGQGSYNSPLHF.

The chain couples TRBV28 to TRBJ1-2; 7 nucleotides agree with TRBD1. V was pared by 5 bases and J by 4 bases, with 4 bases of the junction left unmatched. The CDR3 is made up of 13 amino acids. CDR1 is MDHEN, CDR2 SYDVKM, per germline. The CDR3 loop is CASSPQGFYGYTF. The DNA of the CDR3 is TGTGCCAGCAGTCCACAGGGGTTCTATGGCTACACCTTC.

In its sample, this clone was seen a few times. The CDR3 loop reads CASRSQANQPQHF. CDR3 nucleotides: TGTGCCAGCAGGTCACAGGCCAATCAGCCCCAGCATTTT. This rearrangement joins TRBV2 to TRBJ1-5, with D possibly TRBD1 on 5 matching bases. The V end lost 6 bases, the J end lost 3 bases, and 9 bases lay between the germline ends. The germline gives CDR1 SNHLY, CDR2 FYNNEI. This CDR3 region has 13 residues.

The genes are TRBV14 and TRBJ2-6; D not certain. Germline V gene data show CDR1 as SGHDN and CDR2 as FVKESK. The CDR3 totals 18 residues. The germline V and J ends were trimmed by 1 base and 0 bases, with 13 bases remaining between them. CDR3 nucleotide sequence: TGTGCCAGCAGCCAAGTCGGTAGATACGACTCTGGGGCCAACGTCCTGACTTTC. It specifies CASSQVGRYDSGANVLTF. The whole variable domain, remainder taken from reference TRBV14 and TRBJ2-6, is EAGVTQFPSHSVIEKGQTVTLRCDPISGHDNLYWYRRVMGKEIKFLLHFVKESKQDESGMPNNRFLAERTGGTYSTLKVQPAELEDSGVYFCASSQVGRYDSGANVLTFGAGSRLTVL.

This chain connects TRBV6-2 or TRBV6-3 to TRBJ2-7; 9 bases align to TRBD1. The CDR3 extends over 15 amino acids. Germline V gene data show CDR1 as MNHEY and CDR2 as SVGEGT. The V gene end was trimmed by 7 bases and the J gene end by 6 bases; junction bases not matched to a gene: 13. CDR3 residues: CASIPGTGIGGEQYF. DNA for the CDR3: TGTGCCAGCATCCCCGGGACAGGGATCGGAGGCGAGCAGTACTTC.

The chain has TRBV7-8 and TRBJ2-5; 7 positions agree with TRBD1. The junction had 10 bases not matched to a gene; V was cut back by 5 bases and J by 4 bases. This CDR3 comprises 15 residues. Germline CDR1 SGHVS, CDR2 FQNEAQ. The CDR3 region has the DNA TGTGCCAGCAGCACAGGGACAGCTAGGTCAGAGACCCAGTACTTC. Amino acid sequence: CASSTGTARSETQYF.

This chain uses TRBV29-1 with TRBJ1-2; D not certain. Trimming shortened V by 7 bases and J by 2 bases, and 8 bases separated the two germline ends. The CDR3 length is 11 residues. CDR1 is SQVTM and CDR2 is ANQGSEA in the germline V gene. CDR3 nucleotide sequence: TGCAGCGCCGGCAAGAACTATGGCTACACCTTC. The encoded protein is CSAGKNYGYTF.

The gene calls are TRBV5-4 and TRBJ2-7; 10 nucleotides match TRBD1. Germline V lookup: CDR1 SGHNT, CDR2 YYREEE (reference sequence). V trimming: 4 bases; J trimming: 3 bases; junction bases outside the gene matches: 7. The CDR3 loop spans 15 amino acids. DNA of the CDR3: TGTGCCAGCAGCCCCGGGACAGGGGACTTCTACGAGCAGTACTTC. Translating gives CASSPGTGDFYEQYF. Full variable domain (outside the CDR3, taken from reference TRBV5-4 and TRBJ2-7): ETGVTQSPTHLIKTRGQQVTLRCSSQSGHNTVSWYQQALGQGPQFIFQYYREEENGRGNFPPRFSGLQFPNYSSELNVNALELDDSALYLCASSPGTGDFYEQYFGPGTRLTVT.

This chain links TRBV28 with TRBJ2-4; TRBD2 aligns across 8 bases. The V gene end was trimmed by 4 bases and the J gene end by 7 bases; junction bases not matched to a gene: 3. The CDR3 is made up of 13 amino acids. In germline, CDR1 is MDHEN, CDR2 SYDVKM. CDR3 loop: CASSWRTSNIQYF. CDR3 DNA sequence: TGTGCCAGCAGTTGGAGGACTAGCAACATTCAGTACTTC.

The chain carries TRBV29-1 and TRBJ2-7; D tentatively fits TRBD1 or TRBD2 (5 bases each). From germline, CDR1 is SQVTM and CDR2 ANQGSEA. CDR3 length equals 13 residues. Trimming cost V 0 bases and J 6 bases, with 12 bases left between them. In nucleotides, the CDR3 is TGCAGCGTTGAAGATGGGGGACCAAGCGAGCAGTACTTC. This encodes CSVEDGGPSEQYF.

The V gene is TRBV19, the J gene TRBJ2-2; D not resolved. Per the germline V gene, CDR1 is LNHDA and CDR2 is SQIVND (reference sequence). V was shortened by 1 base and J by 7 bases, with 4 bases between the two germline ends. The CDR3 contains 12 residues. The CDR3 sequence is CASSIGFGELFF. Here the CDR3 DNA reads TGTGCCAGTAGTATAGGTTTCGGGGAGCTGTTTTTT. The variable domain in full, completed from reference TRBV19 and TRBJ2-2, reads DGGITQSPKYLFRKEGQNVTLSCEQNLNHDAMYWYRQDPGQGLRLIYYSQIVNDFQKGDIAEGYSVSREKKESFPLTVTSAQKNPTAFYLCASSIGFGELFFGEGSRLTVL.

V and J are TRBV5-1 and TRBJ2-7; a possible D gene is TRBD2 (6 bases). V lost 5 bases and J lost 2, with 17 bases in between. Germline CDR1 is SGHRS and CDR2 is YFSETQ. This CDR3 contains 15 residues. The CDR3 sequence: CASRPGRGLPYEQYF. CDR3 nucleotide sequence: TGCGCCAGCAGACCGGGTAGGGGACTGCCCTACGAGCAGTACTTC.

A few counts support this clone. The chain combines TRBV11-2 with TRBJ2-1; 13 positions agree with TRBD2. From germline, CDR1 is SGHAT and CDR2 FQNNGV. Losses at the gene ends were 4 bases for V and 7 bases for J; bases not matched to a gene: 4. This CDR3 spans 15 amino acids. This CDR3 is CASSSGTSGMNEQFF. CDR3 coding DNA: TGTGCCAGCAGCTCCGGGACTAGCGGGATGAATGAGCAGTTCTTC.

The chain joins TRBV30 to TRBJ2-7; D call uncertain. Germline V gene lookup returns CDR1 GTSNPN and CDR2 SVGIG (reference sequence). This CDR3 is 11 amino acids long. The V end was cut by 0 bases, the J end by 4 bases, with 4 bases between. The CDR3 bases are TGTGCCTGGAGTGTTGGGTACGAGCAGTACTTC. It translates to CAWSVGYEQYF.

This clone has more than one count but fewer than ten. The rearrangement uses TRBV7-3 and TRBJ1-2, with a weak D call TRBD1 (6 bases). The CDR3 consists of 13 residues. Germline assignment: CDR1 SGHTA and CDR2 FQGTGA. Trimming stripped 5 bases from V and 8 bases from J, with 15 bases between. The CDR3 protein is CASSPGTKDGYTF. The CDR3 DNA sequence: TGTGCCAGCAGCCCCGGGACAAAGGACGGCTACACCTTC.

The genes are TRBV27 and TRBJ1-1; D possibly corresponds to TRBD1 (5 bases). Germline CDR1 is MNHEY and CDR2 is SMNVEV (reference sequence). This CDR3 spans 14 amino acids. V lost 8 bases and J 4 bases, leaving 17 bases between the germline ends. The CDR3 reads CASSDSFFGTEAFF. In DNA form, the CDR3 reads TGTGCCAGCTCCGACAGCTTCTTTGGCACTGAAGCTTTCTTT.

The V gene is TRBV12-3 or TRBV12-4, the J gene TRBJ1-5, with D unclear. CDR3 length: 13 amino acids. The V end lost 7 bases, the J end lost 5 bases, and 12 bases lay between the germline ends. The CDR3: CASTLRSDQPQHF. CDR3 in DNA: TGTGCCAGCACCTTGAGATCGGATCAGCCCCAGCATTTT.

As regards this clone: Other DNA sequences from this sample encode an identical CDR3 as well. The DNA for the CDR3 is TGCAGCGTTGCCCAGGAAATTAATTCACCCCTCCACTTT. This translates into CSVAQEINSPLHF. J is TRBJ1-6 and V is TRBV29-1; D remains unclear. In germline, CDR1 is SQVTM, CDR2 ANQGSEA. The V gene lost 4 bases and the J gene lost 6 bases, with 10 bases spanning the gap. The CDR3 consists of 13 residues.